Listed here are 23 T cell receptor beta chains from one sample, sequenced in a study of siplizumab effects on memory and regulatory T cells. Repertoires were generated with immunoSEQ multiplex PCR, while TCRdb's copy carries only in-frame clones and drops some. The sample has 99,000 or so clones, under 95% seen once; the top ten hold about 0.32%. The material sequenced was CD4+ T cells sorted from blood. The receptors here all came from a human donor in good health.

The V call is TRBV7-9, the J call TRBJ2-7, with TRBD1 as a possible D gene (6 bases). Trimming removed 6 bases at V and 4 bases at J, with 13 bases between. Germline values: CDR1 SEHNR, CDR2 FQNEAQ (reference sequence). This CDR3 has 13 amino acids. CDR3 region: CASSPRTGYEQYF. DNA for the CDR3: TGTGCCAGCAGTCCACGCACAGGGTACGAGCAGTACTTC.

In DNA, the CDR3 is TGCGCCAGCAGCTTGGGACAATCCCGAACTAATGAAAAACTGTTTTTT. Its protein is CASSLGQSRTNEKLFF. J is TRBJ1-4 and V is TRBV5-1, with D unclear. CDR1 and CDR2 (germline): SGHRS, YFSETQ. The V gene lost 0 bases and the J gene lost 1 base, with 10 bases spanning the gap. This CDR3 is built from 16 residues.

The V call is TRBV9, the J call TRBJ2-3; D possibly corresponds to TRBD2 (5 bases). The V end lost 5 bases, the J end lost 3 bases, and 7 bases lay between the germline ends. Germline CDR1 SGDLS, CDR2 YYNGEE. The CDR3 covers 12 residues. The CDR3 DNA reads TGTGCCAGCAGGAGCGGAACAGATACGCAGTATTTT. This sequence encodes CASRSGTDTQYF.

V and J are TRBV6-5 and TRBJ1-1, with D perhaps matching TRBD1 (6 bases). V lost 6 bases to trimming and J lost 4 bases, with 12 bases between them. There are 13 residues in the CDR3. Per germline, CDR1 MNHEY and CDR2 SVGAGI. CDR3 in DNA: TGTGCCAGCAGACCACAACAGGGCACTGAAGCTTTCTTT. Its protein is CASRPQQGTEAFF.

V is TRBV27 and J is TRBJ1-5; D is perhaps TRBD1 (6 bases). The CDR3 spans 15 residues. V shed 6 bases and J shed 2 bases, with 14 bases lying between them. Germline-derived CDR1 and CDR2 are MNHEY and SMNVEV (reference sequence). CDR3 amino acids: CASREQGRGNQPQHF. The DNA of the CDR3 is TGTGCCAGCAGAGAACAGGGTAGGGGCAATCAGCCCCAGCATTTT.

This chain uses TRBV4-2 with TRBJ2-3, with D possibly being TRBD2 (6 bases). CDR3 length: 17 amino acids. Looked up from germline, CDR1 is LGHNA and CDR2 is YNFKEQ. Trimming left V 4 bases short and J 0 bases short, with 17 bases between. The CDR3 spells CASSLGGGATSTDTQYF. In DNA, the CDR3 is TGTGCCAGCAGCCTGGGGGGTGGCGCCACTAGCACAGATACGCAGTATTTT.

The gene calls are TRBV7-2 and TRBJ2-1, with 7 bases fitting TRBD2. The CDR3 runs 16 residues. Germline loops: CDR1 SGHTA, CDR2 FQGNSA. V lost 1 base to trimming and J lost 3 bases; unmatched junction nucleotides: 6. The CDR3, as DNA: TGTGCCAGCAGCTTAGAGAGCGGGGTAGTCTACAATGAGCAGTTCTTC. Protein product: CASSLESGVVYNEQFF. The entire variable domain, with the rest obtained from reference TRBV7-2 and TRBJ2-1, is as follows: GAGVSQSPSNKVTEKGKDVELRCDPISGHTALYWYRQSLGQGLEFLIYFQGNSAPDKSGLPSDRFSAERTGGSVSTLTIQRTQQEDSAVYLCASSLESGVVYNEQFFGPGTRLTVL.

The chain recombines TRBV7-6 with TRBJ1-4; D remains unclear. Per the germline V gene, CDR1 is SGHVS and CDR2 is FNYEAQ. V was pared by 3 bases and J by 4 bases, with 9 bases between. The CDR3 is made up of 14 amino acids. The CDR3 protein is CASSLRRGNEKLFF. The CDR3 DNA reads as TGTGCCAGCAGCTTGAGGCGCGGTAATGAAAAACTGTTTTTT.

The V call is TRBV2, the J call TRBJ1-6, with D perhaps matching TRBD1 (6 bases). The germline gives CDR1 SNHLY, CDR2 FYNNEI. Trimming took 4 bases from V and 12 from J, leaving 16 bases between them. CDR3 size: 14 residues. Written as DNA, the CDR3 is TGTGCCAGCAGTGGGGATAGGGGGTTTGGACCCCTCCACTTT. Residues: CASSGDRGFGPLHF.

As concerns this clone: Other DNA sequences in the sample encode the same CDR3. The chain recombines TRBV6-5 with TRBJ1-2; TRBD1 matches 8 bases. This CDR3 has 13 residues. Germline lookup yields CDR1 MNHEY and CDR2 SVGAGI. V was pared by 5 bases and J by 8 bases, with 7 bases of the junction left unmatched. CDR3 in amino acids: CASSRQGAGGYTF. CDR3 bases: TGTGCCAGCAGTCGCCAGGGGGCGGGAGGCTACACCTTC.

J is TRBJ1-3 and V is TRBV9; D not certain. This CDR3 has 16 amino acids. The V end was cut by 0 bases, the J end by 0 bases, with 10 bases between. The germline CDR1 and CDR2 sequences are SGDLS and YYNGEE. DNA for the CDR3: TGTGCCAGCAGCGTAGGTCACAGAAACTCTGGAAACACCATATATTTT. It is translated as CASSVGHRNSGNTIYF.

This clone was picked up one time. The chain's CDR3 is CASSERGRQETQYF. For the CDR3, the DNA is TGTGCCAGCAGTGAGAGGGGGCGCCAAGAGACCCAGTACTTC. V and J are TRBV6-1 and TRBJ2-5; 7 bases fit TRBD1. The CDR3 length is 14 residues. Germline V gene sequence: CDR1 MNHNS, CDR2 SASEGT. Trimming cost V 3 bases and J 1 base; bases outside gene matches: 2.

This chain links TRBV18 with TRBJ1-2; 7 bases agree with TRBD1. Germline CDR1 and CDR2: KGHSH and LQKENI. The CDR3 totals 15 residues. Trimming took 3 bases from V and 3 from J; bases not matched to a gene: 7. This CDR3 is CASSPSNRGDYGYTF. The CDR3, as DNA: TGTGCCAGCTCACCCAGCAACAGGGGAGACTATGGCTACACCTTC.

This rearrangement joins TRBV11-2 to TRBJ2-7; 9 nucleotides line up with TRBD1. The CDR3 has 14 amino acids. CDR1 and CDR2 (germline): SGHAT, FQNNGV. J lost 3 bases, V lost 4 bases, and 4 bases had no gene match. This CDR3 is CASSSGTGNYEQYF. In DNA, the CDR3 is TGTGCCAGCAGCTCCGGGACAGGGAACTACGAGCAGTACTTC.

CDR3 bases: TGCGCCAGCAGCCAAGAGGCAGGGAGCTACGAGCAGTACTTC. This sequence encodes CASSQEAGSYEQYF. V is TRBV4-3 and J is TRBJ2-7, with D possibly being TRBD1 or TRBD2 (5 bases each). Germline-derived CDR1 and CDR2 are LGHNA and YSLEER. V was cut by 0 bases and J by 3 bases, with 9 bases left in between. This CDR3 spans 14 amino acids.

J is TRBJ1-2 and V is TRBV6-5, with D possibly matching TRBD1 (5 bases). The CDR3 totals 13 residues. Germline CDR1 reads MNHEY; CDR2 reads SVGAGI. V was trimmed by 5 bases and J by 2 bases, leaving 9 bases between them. This CDR3 is CASSPQENYGYTF. CDR3 in DNA: TGTGCCAGCAGTCCACAGGAAAACTATGGCTACACCTTC.

This chain joins TRBV19 and TRBJ2-2, with D possibly TRBD2 on 6 matching bases. Germline V CDR1 and CDR2: LNHDA, SQIVND (reference sequence). V lost 0 bases, J lost 4 bases, and 12 bases lay in between. The CDR3 spans 16 residues. CDR3 residues: CASSIETRMLTGELFF. The CDR3 DNA reads as TGTGCCAGTAGTATAGAGACTAGAATGCTCACCGGGGAGCTGTTTTTT.

The gene calls are TRBV30 and TRBJ1-1; 10 nucleotides agree with TRBD1. Per the germline V gene, CDR1 is GTSNPN and CDR2 is SVGIG (reference sequence). The CDR3 has 14 amino acids. V shed 1 base and J 4 bases; nucleotides not matched to a gene: 3. The CDR3 loop is CAWSGTGGSTEAFF. Written as DNA, the CDR3 is TGTGCCTGGAGTGGGACAGGGGGAAGCACTGAAGCTTTCTTT.

The chain is built from TRBV6-5 and TRBJ2-2; D perhaps matches TRBD1 (5 bases). Germline CDR1 is MNHEY and CDR2 is SVGAGI. Deletions cut 0 bases from V and 7 bases from J, with 9 bases between. This CDR3 has 14 amino acids. CDR3 region: CASSYSAGYGELFF. The CDR3 DNA sequence: TGTGCCAGCAGTTACTCTGCAGGGTACGGGGAGCTGTTTTTT.

The rearrangement uses TRBV29-1 and TRBJ2-2, with 11 bases fitting TRBD2. The V and J ends lost 5 bases and 7 bases, in that order; junction bases with no gene match: 3. The CDR3 sequence is 13 residues long. Germline V gene data show CDR1 as SQVTM and CDR2 as ANQGSEA. CDR3 in DNA: TGCAGCGTTCTCGGGACTAGCGGCGGGGAGCTGTTTTTT. Translated: CSVLGTSGGELFF.

The CDR3 DNA reads as TGTGCCAGCAGCTTGAAAGGGGGAGGGCCCCAGCATTTT. It encodes CASSLKGGGPQHF. The chain joins TRBV5-6 to TRBJ1-5; weak D call: TRBD1 (6 bases). The CDR3 has 13 amino acids. Germline V gene sequence: CDR1 SGHDT, CDR2 YYEEEE. V was cut by 1 base and J by 9 bases, with 11 bases left in between.

This sequence joins TRBV19 and TRBJ1-2, with 8 bases identical to TRBD1. The CDR3 runs to 13 residues. The V gene's germline CDR1 is LNHDA and CDR2 SQIVND (reference sequence). Trimming took 3 bases from V and 7 from J; bases not matched to a gene: 4. The CDR3 loop is CASSMDRAFGYTF. CDR3 coding DNA: TGTGCCAGTAGTATGGACAGGGCCTTTGGCTACACCTTC.

This clone was detected only a few times. The chain recombines TRBV25-1 with TRBJ1-2, with 7 bases identical to TRBD1. Germline V gene data show CDR1 as MGHDK and CDR2 as SYGVNS. Unmatched junction bases numbered 3, after V lost 1 base and J lost 7 bases. This CDR3 has 13 residues. For the CDR3, the DNA is TGTGCCAGCAGTGAATTCACAGGGGTTGGCTACACCTTC. It specifies CASSEFTGVGYTF.